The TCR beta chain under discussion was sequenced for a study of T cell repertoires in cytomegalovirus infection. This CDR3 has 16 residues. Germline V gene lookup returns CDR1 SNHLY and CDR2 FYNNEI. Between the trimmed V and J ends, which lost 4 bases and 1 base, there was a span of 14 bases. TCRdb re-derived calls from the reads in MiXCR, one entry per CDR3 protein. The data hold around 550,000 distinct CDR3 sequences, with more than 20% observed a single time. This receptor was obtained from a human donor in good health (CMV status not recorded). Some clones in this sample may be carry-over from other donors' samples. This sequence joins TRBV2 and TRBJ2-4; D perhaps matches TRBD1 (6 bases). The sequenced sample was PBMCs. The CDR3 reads CASSGTASGAKNIQYF. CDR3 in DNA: TGTGCCAGCAGTGGGACAGCTTCGGGGGCCAAAAACATTCAGTACTTC.